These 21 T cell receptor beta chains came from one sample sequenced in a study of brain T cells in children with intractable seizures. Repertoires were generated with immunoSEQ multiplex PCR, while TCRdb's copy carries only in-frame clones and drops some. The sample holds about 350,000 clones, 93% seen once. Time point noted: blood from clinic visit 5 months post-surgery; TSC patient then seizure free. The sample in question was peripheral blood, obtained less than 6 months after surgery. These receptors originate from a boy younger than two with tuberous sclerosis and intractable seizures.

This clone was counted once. The DNA of the CDR3 is TGTGCCAGCAGTGAAGCGCTTAATTCACCCCTCCACTTT. It codes for CASSEALNSPLHF. The rearrangement uses TRBV6-1 and TRBJ1-6, with D hard to call. The CDR3 runs to 13 residues. Trimming took off 0 bases at V and 6 bases at J, with 3 bases between the two ends. Germline V gene lookup returns CDR1 MNHNS and CDR2 SASEGT.

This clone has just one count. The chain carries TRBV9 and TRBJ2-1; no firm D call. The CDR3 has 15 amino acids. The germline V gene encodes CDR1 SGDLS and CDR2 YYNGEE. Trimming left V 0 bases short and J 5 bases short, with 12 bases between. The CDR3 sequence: CASSVDLGSNNEQFF. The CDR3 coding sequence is TGTGCCAGCAGCGTAGATCTCGGCAGTAACAATGAGCAGTTCTTC. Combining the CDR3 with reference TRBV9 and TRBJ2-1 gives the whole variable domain DSGVTQTPKHLITATGQRVTLRCSPRSGDLSVYWYQQSLDQGLQFLIQYYNGEERAKGNILERFSAQQFPDLHSELNLSSLELGDSALYFCASSVDLGSNNEQFFGPGTRLTVL.

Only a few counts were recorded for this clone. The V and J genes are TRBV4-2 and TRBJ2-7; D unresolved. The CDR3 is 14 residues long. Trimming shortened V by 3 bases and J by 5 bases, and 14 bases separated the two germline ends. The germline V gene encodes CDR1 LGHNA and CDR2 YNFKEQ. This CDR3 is CASSHRDVVNEQYF. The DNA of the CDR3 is TGTGCCAGCAGCCACAGAGACGTCGTAAACGAGCAGTACTTC.

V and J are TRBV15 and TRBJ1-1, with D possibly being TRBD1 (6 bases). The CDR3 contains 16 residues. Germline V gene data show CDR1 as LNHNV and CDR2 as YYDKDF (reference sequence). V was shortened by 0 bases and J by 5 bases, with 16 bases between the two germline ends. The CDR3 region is CATSRDNFQGRTEAFF. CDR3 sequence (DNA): TGTGCCACCAGCAGAGATAATTTTCAGGGGAGAACTGAAGCTTTCTTT.

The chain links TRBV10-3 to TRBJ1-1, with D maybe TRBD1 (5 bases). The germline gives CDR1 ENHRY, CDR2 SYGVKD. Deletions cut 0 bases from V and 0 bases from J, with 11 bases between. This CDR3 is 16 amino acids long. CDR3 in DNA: TGTGCCATCAGTGAGTCGTTGACAGTCCTGAACACTGAAGCTTTCTTT. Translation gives CAISESLTVLNTEAFF.

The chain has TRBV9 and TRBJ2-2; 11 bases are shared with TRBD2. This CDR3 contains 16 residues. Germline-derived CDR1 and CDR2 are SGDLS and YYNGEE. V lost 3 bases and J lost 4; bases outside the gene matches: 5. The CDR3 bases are TGTGCCAGCAGCGGTCAAGGGACTAGCGGCACCGGGGAGCTGTTTTTT. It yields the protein CASSGQGTSGTGELFF. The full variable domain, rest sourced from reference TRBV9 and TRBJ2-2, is DSGVTQTPKHLITATGQRVTLRCSPRSGDLSVYWYQQSLDQGLQFLIQYYNGEERAKGNILERFSAQQFPDLHSELNLSSLELGDSALYFCASSGQGTSGTGELFFGEGSRLTVL.

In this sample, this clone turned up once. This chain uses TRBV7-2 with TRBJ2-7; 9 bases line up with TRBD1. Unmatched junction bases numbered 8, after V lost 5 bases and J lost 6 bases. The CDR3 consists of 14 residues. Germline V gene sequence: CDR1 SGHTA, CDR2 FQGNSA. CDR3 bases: TGTGCCAGCAGCACCCGACAGGGGGGGTCCGAGCAGTACTTC. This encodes CASSTRQGGSEQYF.

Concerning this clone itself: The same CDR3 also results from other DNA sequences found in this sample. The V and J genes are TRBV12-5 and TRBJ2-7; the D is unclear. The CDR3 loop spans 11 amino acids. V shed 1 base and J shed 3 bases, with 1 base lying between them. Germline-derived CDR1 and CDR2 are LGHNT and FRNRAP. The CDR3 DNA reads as TGTGCTAGTGGTTTGGGCTACGAGCAGTACTTC. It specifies CASGLGYEQYF.

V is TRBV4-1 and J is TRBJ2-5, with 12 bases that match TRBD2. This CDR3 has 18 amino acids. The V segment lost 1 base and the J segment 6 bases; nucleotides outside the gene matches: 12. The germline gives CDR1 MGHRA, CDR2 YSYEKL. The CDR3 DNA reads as TGCGCCAGCAGCCAAGTGGCTAGCGGGGGGGGAGGGGCCCAGACCCAGTACTTC. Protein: CASSQVASGGGGAQTQYF.

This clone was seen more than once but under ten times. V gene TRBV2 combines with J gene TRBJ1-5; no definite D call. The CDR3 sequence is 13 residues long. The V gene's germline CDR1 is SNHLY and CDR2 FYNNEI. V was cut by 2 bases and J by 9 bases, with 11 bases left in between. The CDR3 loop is CASSESWERPQHF. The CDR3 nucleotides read TGTGCCAGCAGTGAATCGTGGGAGCGGCCCCAGCATTTT.

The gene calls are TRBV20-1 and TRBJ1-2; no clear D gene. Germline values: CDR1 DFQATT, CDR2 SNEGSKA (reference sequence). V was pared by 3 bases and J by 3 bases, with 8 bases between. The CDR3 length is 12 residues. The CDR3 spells CSASFGDYGYTF. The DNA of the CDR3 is TGCAGTGCTAGTTTCGGGGACTATGGCTACACCTTC.

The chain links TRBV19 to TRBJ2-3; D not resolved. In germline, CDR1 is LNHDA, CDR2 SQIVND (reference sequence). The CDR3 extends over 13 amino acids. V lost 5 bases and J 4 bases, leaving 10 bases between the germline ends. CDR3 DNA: TGTGCCAGTAGTCTCCGGATTTCAGATACGCAGTATTTT. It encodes CASSLRISDTQYF.

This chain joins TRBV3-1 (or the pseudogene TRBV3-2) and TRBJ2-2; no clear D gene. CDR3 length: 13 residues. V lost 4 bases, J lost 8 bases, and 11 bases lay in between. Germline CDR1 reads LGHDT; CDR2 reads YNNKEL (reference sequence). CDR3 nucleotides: TGTGCCAGCAGCCCGCTTTCAGGTGGGGAGCTGTTTTTT. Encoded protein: CASSPLSGGELFF.

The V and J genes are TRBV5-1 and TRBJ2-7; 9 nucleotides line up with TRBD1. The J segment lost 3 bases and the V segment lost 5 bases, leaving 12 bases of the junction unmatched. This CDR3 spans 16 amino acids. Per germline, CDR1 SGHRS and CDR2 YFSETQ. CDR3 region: CASRPTGTGSGYEQYF. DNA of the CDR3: TGCGCCAGCAGACCCACCGGGACAGGGAGTGGCTACGAGCAGTACTTC.

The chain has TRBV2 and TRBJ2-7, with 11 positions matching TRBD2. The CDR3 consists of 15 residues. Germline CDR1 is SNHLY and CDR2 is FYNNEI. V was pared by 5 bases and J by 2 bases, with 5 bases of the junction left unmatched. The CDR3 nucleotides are TGTGCCAGCAGTCCGGGACTAGCGGAAGCCTACGAGCAGTACTTC. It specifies CASSPGLAEAYEQYF.

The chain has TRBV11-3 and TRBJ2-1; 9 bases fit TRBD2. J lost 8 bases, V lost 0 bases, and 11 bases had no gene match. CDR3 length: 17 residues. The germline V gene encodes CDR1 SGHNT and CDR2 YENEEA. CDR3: CASSLDPFSGRSYEQFF. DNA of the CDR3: TGTGCCAGCAGCTTAGATCCCTTTAGCGGGAGAAGCTATGAGCAGTTCTTC.

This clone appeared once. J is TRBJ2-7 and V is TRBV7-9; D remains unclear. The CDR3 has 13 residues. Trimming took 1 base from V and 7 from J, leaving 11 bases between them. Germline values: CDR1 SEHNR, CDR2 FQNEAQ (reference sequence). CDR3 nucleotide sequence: TGTGCCAGCAGCTTAGGACCGTTGGGGGAGCAGTACTTC. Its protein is CASSLGPLGEQYF.

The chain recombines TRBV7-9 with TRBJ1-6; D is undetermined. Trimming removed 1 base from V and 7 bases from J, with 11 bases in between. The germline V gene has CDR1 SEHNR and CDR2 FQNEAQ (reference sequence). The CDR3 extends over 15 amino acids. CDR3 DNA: TGTGCCAGCAGCTTAGTTGGTTCCGTGAATTCACCCCTCCACTTT. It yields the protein CASSLVGSVNSPLHF.

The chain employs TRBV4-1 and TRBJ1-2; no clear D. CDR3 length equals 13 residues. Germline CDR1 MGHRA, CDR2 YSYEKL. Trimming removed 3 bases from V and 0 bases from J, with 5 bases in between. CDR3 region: CASSQTTNYGYTF. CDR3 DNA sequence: TGCGCCAGCAGCCAGACCACTAACTATGGCTACACCTTC.

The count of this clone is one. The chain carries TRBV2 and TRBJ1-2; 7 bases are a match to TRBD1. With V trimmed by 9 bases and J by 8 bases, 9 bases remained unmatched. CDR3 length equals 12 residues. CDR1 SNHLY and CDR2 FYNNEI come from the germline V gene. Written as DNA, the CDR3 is TGTGCCAGACGACAGGGAAGGAACGGCTACACCTTC. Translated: CARRQGRNGYTF.

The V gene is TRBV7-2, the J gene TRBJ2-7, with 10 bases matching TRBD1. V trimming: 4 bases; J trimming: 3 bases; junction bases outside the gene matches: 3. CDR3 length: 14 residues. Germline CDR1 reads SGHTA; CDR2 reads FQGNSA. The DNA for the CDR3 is TGTGCCAGCAGCTCGACAGGGGGCCTCTACGAGCAGTACTTC. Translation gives CASSSTGGLYEQYF.